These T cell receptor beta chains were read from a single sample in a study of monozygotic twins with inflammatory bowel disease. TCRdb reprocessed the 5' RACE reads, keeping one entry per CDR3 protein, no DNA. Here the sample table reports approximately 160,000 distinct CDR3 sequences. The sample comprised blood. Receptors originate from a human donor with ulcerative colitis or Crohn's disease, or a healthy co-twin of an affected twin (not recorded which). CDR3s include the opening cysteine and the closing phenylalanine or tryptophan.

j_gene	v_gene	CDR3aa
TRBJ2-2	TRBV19	CASTQGANTGELFF
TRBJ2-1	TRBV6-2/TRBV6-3	CASSRSGTNEQFF
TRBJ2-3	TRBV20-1	CSARDIAGGLIADTQYF
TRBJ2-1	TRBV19	CASMGLAGDSAYNEQFF
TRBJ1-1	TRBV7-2	CASSLIQGHEAFF
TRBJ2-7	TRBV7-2	CASSRTGTTTYEQYF
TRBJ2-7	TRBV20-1	CSASGLAGLELGSGEQYF
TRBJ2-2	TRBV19	CASSIAGRFTGELFF
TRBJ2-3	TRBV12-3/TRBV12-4	CASSFGHGSSDTQYF
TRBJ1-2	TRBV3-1	CASSPGGMTTNYGYTF
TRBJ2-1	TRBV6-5	CASSYSRGASLGPYNEQFF
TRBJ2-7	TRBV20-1	CSARDLSDYEQYF
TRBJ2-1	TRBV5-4	CASSSGLAGEQFF
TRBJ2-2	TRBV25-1	CASSETGLKNTGELFF
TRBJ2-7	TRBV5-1	CASSLGHREQYF
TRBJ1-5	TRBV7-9	CASSFGRNSNQPQHF
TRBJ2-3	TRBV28	CASSPLEAGTDTQYF
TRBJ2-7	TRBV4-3	CASSQEASGRSISFSYEQYF
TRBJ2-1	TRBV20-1	CSAGLAGGAEQFF
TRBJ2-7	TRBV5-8	CASSLATGKSSYEQYF
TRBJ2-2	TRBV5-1	CASSLVAGVSTGELFF
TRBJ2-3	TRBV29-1	CSVLRETRDTQYF
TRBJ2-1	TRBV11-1	CASSLETWTRGRNNEQFF
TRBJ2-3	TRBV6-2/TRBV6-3	CASSSFRGRFPDTQYF
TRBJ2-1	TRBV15	CATSRGQGYNEQFF
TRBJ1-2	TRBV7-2	CASSSQLPGQGAGGYTF
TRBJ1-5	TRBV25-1	CASSETGPGSRQPQHF
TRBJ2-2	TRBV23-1	CASSQSTYPGELFF
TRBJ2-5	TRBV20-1	CSAHTSQTQYF
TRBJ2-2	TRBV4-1	CASSPGLAGGWSTGELFF
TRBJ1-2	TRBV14	CASSQEWAGNYGYTF
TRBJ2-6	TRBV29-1	CSVQGTPSGANVLTF
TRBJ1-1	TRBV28	CASSLDPLTLRGTEAFF
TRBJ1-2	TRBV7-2	CASSSGGLYGYTF
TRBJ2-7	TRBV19	CASQGAGGYYEQYF
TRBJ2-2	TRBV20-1	CSARQIGTSGIRGELFF
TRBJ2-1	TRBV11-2	CASSFTFTSEEAQFF
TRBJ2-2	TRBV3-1	CASSQEDTGELFF
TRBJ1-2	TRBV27	CASSFGDSYGYTF
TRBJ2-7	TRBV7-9	CASSLSGHDAYEQYF
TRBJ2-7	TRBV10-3	CAIKEGDPGEQYF
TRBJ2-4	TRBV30	CAWGLLRGKNIQYF
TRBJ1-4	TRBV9	CASSVGPLTGGAEKLFF
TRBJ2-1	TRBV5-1	CASSRQTSSDEQFF
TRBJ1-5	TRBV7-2	CASSLRTGRDQPQHF
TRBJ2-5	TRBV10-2	CASSVMEETQYF
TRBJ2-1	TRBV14	CASREGGSEQFF
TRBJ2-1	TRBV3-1	CASSQEYGRGREQFF
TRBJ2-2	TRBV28	CASRGGTPNTGELFF
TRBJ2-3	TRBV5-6	CASSWGESTDTQYF
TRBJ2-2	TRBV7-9	CASYPGQIRFGELFF
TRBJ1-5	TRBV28	CASSLGWNQPQHF
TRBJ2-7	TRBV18	CASSPVQDYEQYF
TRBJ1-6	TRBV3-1	CASSQAAVSPLHF
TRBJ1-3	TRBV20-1	CSASFSSGNTIYF
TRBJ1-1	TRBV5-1	CASSSTGGNIEAFF
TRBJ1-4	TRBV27	CASSLTSPEKLFF